These 25 T cell receptor beta chains originate from one sample sequenced in a study of blood T cell repertoires in COVID-19. Produced via immunoSEQ multiplex PCR; TCRdb's table is partial and in-frame only. Here the sample spans fewer than 65,000 clones, roughly 90% being singletons. Sequenced material: peripheral blood. All receptors derive from a woman aged 80 or over with acute or convalescent COVID-19.

This chain joins TRBV7-3 and TRBJ2-7; D ambiguous. The germline V gene encodes CDR1 SGHTA and CDR2 FQGTGA. V was clipped by 5 bases and J by 0 bases, with 8 bases between them. This CDR3 has 13 residues. The CDR3 bases are TGTGCCAGCAGCCGCCGAGGCTCCTACGAGCAGTACTTC. This encodes CASSRRGSYEQYF.

The chain has TRBV19 and TRBJ1-4; D unclear. Germline V CDR1 and CDR2: LNHDA, SQIVND (reference sequence). Trimming shortened V by 9 bases and J by 3 bases, and 14 bases separated the two germline ends. CDR3 size: 14 residues. This CDR3 is CASGMGNPNEKLFF. The CDR3 coding sequence is TGTGCCAGCGGAATGGGCAACCCTAATGAAAAACTGTTTTTT.

Only a few counts were recorded for this clone. The chain recombines TRBV30 with TRBJ1-1; no reliable D call. The CDR3 loop spans 14 amino acids. Germline CDR1 GTSNPN, CDR2 SVGIG (reference sequence). Trimming cost V 2 bases and J 3 bases, with 13 bases left between them. CDR3 bases: TGTGCCTGGAGTCCGACCGGGGTAGACACTGAAGCTTTCTTT. Residues: CAWSPTGVDTEAFF.

There are a few counts of this clone. This sequence joins TRBV4-2 and TRBJ1-5, with 10 bases identical to TRBD1. This CDR3 comprises 16 residues. Looked up from germline, CDR1 is LGHNA and CDR2 is YNFKEQ. The V segment lost 4 bases and the J segment 8 bases; nucleotides outside the gene matches: 11. CDR3 amino acids: CASSRGSTGGSEPQHF. The CDR3 DNA reads TGTGCCAGCAGCCGGGGGTCGACAGGGGGCTCGGAGCCCCAGCATTTT.

The genes are TRBV5-1 and TRBJ2-5; 11 nucleotides align to TRBD2. V shed 6 bases and J 4 bases; nucleotides not matched to a gene: 14. Germline values: CDR1 SGHRS, CDR2 YFSETQ. The CDR3 sequence is 17 residues long. CDR3 DNA: TGCGCCAGCAAATGGAGGGGCGGGACTAGCGGAGCAGAGACCCAGTACTTC. This codes for CASKWRGGTSGAETQYF.

This clone was counted only a few times. J is TRBJ1-5 and V is TRBV12-3 or TRBV12-4; TRBD1 is a possible D gene (5 bases). V lost 6 bases to trimming and J lost 5 bases, with 11 bases between them. The CDR3 contains 13 residues. The CDR3 here is CASSSGVHQPQHF. The CDR3 DNA reads as TGTGCCAGCAGCTCGGGGGTTCATCAGCCCCAGCATTTT.

The chain joins TRBV18 to TRBJ1-6; 7 bases fit TRBD1. The CDR3 covers 16 residues. V shed 4 bases and J 10 bases; nucleotides not matched to a gene: 13. Germline assignment: CDR1 KGHSH and CDR2 LQKENI. CDR3 nucleotides: TGTGCCAGCTCACGGTCCAGTGGAGACAGGGAATCACCCCTCCACTTT. Protein sequence: CASSRSSGDRESPLHF.

The V call is TRBV10-3, the J call TRBJ2-3; TRBD2 aligns across 8 bases. This CDR3 region has 14 residues. Per the germline V gene, CDR1 is ENHRY and CDR2 is SYGVKD. Germline trimming cut 3 bases from V and 4 bases from J; bases unmatched to any gene: 3. Here the CDR3 reads CAISDRGGSDTQYF. As DNA, the CDR3 is TGTGCCATCAGTGACCGGGGGGGGTCAGATACGCAGTATTTT.

The chain has TRBV11-2 and TRBJ2-3, with D possibly matching TRBD1 (5 bases). Trimming stripped 7 bases from V and 4 bases from J, with 12 bases between. Germline assignment: CDR1 SGHAT and CDR2 FQNNGV. The CDR3 runs 13 residues. The CDR3 DNA is TGTGCCAGCACTTTATGGGGCCCAGATACGCAGTATTTT. Translating it yields CASTLWGPDTQYF.

The CDR3 sequence: CASRERQVGIAEAFF. The CDR3, as DNA: TGCGCCAGCAGGGAACGACAGGTGGGGATCGCTGAAGCTTTCTTT. V gene TRBV4-1 combines with J gene TRBJ1-1, with D possibly TRBD1 on 6 matching bases. V lost 6 bases to trimming and J lost 6 bases, with 20 bases between them. This CDR3 is built from 15 residues. Germline V gene sequence: CDR1 MGHRA, CDR2 YSYEKL.

V is TRBV3-1 (or the pseudogene TRBV3-2) and J is TRBJ1-5, with TRBD1 as a possible D gene (5 bases). Germline CDR1 LGHDT, CDR2 YNNKEL (reference sequence). The V gene lost 3 bases and the J gene lost 4 bases, with 7 bases spanning the gap. The CDR3 has 13 amino acids. CDR3 amino acids: CASSQGLNQPQHF. The CDR3, as DNA: TGTGCCAGCAGCCAGGGACTAAATCAGCCCCAGCATTTT.

The chain combines TRBV7-8 with TRBJ2-5; the D gene is possibly TRBD2 (5 bases). The CDR3 is 17 residues long. Per the germline V gene, CDR1 is SGHVS and CDR2 is FQNEAQ. V lost 0 bases to trimming and J lost 1 base, with 15 bases between them. Here the CDR3 DNA reads TGTGCCAGCAGCTTAGCGGGTCGCGGGCCCCGCCAAGAGACCCAGTACTTC. Translated: CASSLAGRGPRQETQYF.

This chain connects TRBV29-1 to TRBJ1-3; D not certain. The CDR3 totals 12 residues. Germline CDR1 is SQVTM and CDR2 is ANQGSEA. With 7 bases removed from V and 0 bases from J, the gap between germline ends came to 7 bases. The CDR3 sequence: CSGGASGNTIYF. The DNA for the CDR3 is TGCAGCGGAGGTGCCTCTGGAAACACCATATATTTT. The whole variable domain, filled in from reference TRBV29-1 and TRBJ1-3, reads SAVISQKPSRDICQRGTSLTIQCQVDSQVTMMFWYRQQPGQSLTLIATANQGSEATYESGFVIDKFPISRPNLTFSTLTVSNMSPEDSSIYLCSGGASGNTIYFGEGSWLTVV.

This CDR3 reads CASRIDRDRGYTF. CDR3 sequence (DNA): TGTGCCAGCAGGATCGACAGGGATCGTGGCTACACCTTC. The chain couples TRBV6-5 to TRBJ1-2; 7 bases align to TRBD1. The CDR3 contains 13 residues. The germline CDR1 and CDR2 sequences are MNHEY and SVGAGI. J was trimmed by 7 bases and V by 6 bases; bases with no gene match: 8.

This clone occurred once. The chain combines TRBV4-2 with TRBJ2-7, with 8 positions matching TRBD2. CDR1 and CDR2 from the germline V gene are LGHNA and YNFKEQ. CDR3 length: 17 residues. The V segment lost 0 bases and the J segment 4 bases; nucleotides outside the gene matches: 11. The CDR3 DNA reads TGTGCCAGCAGCCAAGACAGAACGGGGGGGCTACCATACGAGCAGTACTTC. This encodes CASSQDRTGGLPYEQYF.

The gene calls are TRBV25-1 and TRBJ1-1; TRBD1 aligns across 8 bases. J was trimmed by 5 bases and V by 6 bases; bases with no gene match: 5. This CDR3 region has 13 residues. Germline V lookup: CDR1 MGHDK, CDR2 SYGVNS. This CDR3 reads CASRDRVQTEAFF. In nucleotides, the CDR3 is TGTGCCAGCAGGGACAGGGTCCAAACTGAAGCTTTCTTT.

The rearrangement uses TRBV18 and TRBJ1-4, with D tentatively TRBD1 (5 bases). The CDR3 sequence is 16 residues long. V gave up 6 bases and J gave up 1 base, with 15 bases separating them. The germline V gene encodes CDR1 KGHSH and CDR2 LQKENI. In nucleotides, the CDR3 is TGTGCCAGCTCTCAGGGAATGCCGGGAACTAATGAAAAACTGTTTTTT. This encodes CASSQGMPGTNEKLFF.

This chain connects TRBV4-1 to TRBJ2-1; perhaps TRBD2 as D (6 bases). The V and J ends lost 0 bases and 0 bases respectively, with 12 bases between them. Per germline, CDR1 MGHRA and CDR2 YSYEKL. The CDR3 contains 17 residues. The CDR3 nucleotides are TGCGCCAGCAGCCAAGATAGGGCGGGACGCTCCTACAATGAGCAGTTCTTC. Translated, it gives CASSQDRAGRSYNEQFF.

The chain combines TRBV6-5 with TRBJ2-7; possible D gene TRBD1, 6 bases. CDR3 size: 11 residues. Per germline, CDR1 MNHEY and CDR2 SVGAGI. V was pared by 6 bases and J by 3 bases, with 6 bases between. The CDR3 DNA is TGTGCCAGCAGGGACAGCTACGAGCAGTACTTC. It translates to CASRDSYEQYF.

The chain is built from TRBV7-2 and TRBJ1-2; TRBD1 aligns across 8 bases. From germline, CDR1 is SGHTA and CDR2 FQGNSA. This CDR3 region has 14 residues. Germline trimming cut 5 bases from V and 7 bases from J; bases unmatched to any gene: 9. CDR3 residues: CASSPRDRHVGYTF. As DNA, the CDR3 is TGTGCCAGCAGCCCCCGGGACAGGCATGTTGGCTACACCTTC.

This clone showed up just once. The V call is TRBV19, the J call TRBJ2-4; TRBD1 agrees at 8 bases. From germline, CDR1 is LNHDA and CDR2 SQIVND (reference sequence). The trim removed 4 bases at V and 4 bases at J, leaving 9 bases unmatched. The CDR3 consists of 16 residues. In nucleotides, the CDR3 is TGTGCCAGTAGTACGTTCGGACAGGGTGGAAAAAACATTCAGTACTTC. Translated: CASSTFGQGGKNIQYF.

This clone was seen only once. The chain recombines TRBV27 with TRBJ2-1, with a tentative D call TRBD2 (6 bases). This CDR3 is built from 14 residues. CDR1 is MNHEY, CDR2 SMNVEV, per germline (reference sequence). Deletions cut 6 bases from V and 9 bases from J, with 18 bases between. This CDR3 reads CASSLHGSGGEQFF. The CDR3 DNA sequence: TGTGCCAGCAGCCTTCACGGGAGTGGTGGTGAGCAGTTCTTC.

The V gene is TRBV11-2, the J gene TRBJ1-3; a weak D match, TRBD1 (5 bases). Germline assignment: CDR1 SGHAT and CDR2 FQNNGV. V shed 5 bases and J shed 6 bases, with 14 bases lying between them. The CDR3 spans 14 residues. The CDR3: CASSPGIPLNTIYF. CDR3 sequence (DNA): TGTGCCAGCAGCCCAGGGATTCCGCTAAACACCATATATTTT.

V and J are TRBV7-3 and TRBJ2-7; no clear D gene. CDR1 SGHTA and CDR2 FQGTGA come from the germline V gene. CDR3 size: 13 residues. V lost 5 bases and J lost 1, with 9 bases in between. CDR3 DNA sequence: TGTGCCAGCAGCCCGGCAGGTTCCTACGAGCAGTACTTC. The encoded protein is CASSPAGSYEQYF.

In this sample, this clone turned up once. The V and J genes are TRBV7-9 and TRBJ2-1; 14 bases are a match to TRBD2. In germline, CDR1 is SEHNR, CDR2 FQNEAQ (reference sequence). V was pared by 3 bases and J by 11 bases, with 3 bases of the junction left unmatched. This CDR3 contains 14 residues. The CDR3 here is CASSLTSGRAQQFF. CDR3 coding DNA: TGTGCCAGCAGCTTGACTAGCGGGAGGGCCCAGCAGTTCTTC. The entire variable domain, with the rest obtained from reference TRBV7-9 and TRBJ2-1, is as follows: DTGVSQNPRHKITKRGQNVTFRCDPISEHNRLYWYRQTLGQGPEFLTYFQNEAQLEKSRLLSDRFSAERPKGSFSTLEIQRTEQGDSAMYLCASSLTSGRAQQFFGPGTRLTVL.